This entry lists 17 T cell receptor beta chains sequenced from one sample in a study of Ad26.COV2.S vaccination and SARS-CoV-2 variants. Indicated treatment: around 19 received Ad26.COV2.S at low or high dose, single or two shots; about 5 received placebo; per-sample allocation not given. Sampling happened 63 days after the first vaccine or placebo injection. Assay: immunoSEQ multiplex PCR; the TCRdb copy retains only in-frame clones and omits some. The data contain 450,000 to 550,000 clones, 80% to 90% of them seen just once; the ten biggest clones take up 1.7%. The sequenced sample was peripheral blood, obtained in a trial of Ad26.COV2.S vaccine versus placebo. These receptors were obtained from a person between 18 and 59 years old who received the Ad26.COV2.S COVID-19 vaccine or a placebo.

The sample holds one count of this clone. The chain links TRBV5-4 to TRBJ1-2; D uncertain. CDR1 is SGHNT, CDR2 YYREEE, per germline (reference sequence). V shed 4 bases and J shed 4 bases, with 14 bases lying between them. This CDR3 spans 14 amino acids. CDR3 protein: CASSPNRRLYGYTF. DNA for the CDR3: TGTGCCAGCAGCCCGAACAGAAGACTCTATGGCTACACCTTC.

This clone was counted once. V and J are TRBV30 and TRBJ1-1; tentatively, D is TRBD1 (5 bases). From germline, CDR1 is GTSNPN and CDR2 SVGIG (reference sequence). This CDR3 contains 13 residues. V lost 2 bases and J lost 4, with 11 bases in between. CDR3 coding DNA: TGTGCCTGGAGTCGGGGACTGAGCACTGAAGCTTTCTTT. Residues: CAWSRGLSTEAFF.

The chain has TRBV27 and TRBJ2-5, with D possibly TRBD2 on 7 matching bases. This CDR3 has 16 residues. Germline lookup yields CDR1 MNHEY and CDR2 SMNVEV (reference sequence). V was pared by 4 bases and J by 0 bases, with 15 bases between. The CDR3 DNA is TGTGCCAGCAGTTGGAGGTCGGGGGGCCACCAAGAGACCCAGTACTTC. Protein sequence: CASSWRSGGHQETQYF.

The CDR3 reads CASSQGIRVGSQETQYF. The CDR3 DNA sequence: TGTGCCAGCAGCCAAGGGATTAGGGTTGGGTCCCAAGAGACCCAGTACTTC. The chain is built from TRBV3-1 (or the pseudogene TRBV3-2) and TRBJ2-5; D unclear. The CDR3 has 17 amino acids. Trimming pared 1 base from V and 1 base from J, leaving 16 bases between. In germline, CDR1 is LGHDT, CDR2 YNNKEL (reference sequence).

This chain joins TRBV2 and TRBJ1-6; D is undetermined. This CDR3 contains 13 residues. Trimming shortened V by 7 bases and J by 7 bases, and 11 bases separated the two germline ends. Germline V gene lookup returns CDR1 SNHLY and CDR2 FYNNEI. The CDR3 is CASTETQNSPLHF. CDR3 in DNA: TGTGCCAGCACGGAGACCCAAAATTCACCCCTCCACTTT.

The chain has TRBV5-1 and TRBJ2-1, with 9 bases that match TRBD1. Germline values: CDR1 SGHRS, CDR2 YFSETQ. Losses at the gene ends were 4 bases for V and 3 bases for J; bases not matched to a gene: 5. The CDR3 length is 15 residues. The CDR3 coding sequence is TGCGCCAGCAGCAAGGACAGGGGAAACTACAATGAGCAGTTCTTC. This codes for CASSKDRGNYNEQFF.

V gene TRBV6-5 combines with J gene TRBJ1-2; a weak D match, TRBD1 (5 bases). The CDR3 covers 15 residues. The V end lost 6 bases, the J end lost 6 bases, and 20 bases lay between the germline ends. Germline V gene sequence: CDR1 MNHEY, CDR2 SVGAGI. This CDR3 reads CASRSNSGRSHGYTF. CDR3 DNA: TGTGCCAGCAGGTCCAATTCGGGACGAAGTCATGGCTACACCTTC.

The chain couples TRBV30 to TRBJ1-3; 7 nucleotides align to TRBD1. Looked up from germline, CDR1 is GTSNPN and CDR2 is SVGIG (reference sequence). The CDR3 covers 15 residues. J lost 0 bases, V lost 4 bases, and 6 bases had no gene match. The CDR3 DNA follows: TGTGCCTGGAATCGACAGGGACACTCTGGAAACACCATATATTTT. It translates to CAWNRQGHSGNTIYF.

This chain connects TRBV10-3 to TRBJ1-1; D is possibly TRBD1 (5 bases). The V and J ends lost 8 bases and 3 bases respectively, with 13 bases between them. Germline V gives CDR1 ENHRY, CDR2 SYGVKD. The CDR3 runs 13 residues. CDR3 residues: CAIRGNQDTEAFF. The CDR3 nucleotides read TGTGCCATCCGGGGGAATCAGGACACTGAAGCTTTCTTT.

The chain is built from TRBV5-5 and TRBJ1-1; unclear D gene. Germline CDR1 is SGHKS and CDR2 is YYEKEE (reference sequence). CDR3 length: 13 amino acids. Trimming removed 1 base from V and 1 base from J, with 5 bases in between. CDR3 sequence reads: CASSLRPNTEAFF. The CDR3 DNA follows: TGTGCCAGCAGCTTGCGTCCGAACACTGAAGCTTTCTTT.

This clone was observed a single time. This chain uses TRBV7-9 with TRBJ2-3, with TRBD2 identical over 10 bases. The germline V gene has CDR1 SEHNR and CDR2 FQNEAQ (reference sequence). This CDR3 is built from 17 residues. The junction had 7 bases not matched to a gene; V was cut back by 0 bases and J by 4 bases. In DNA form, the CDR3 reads TGTGCCAGCAGCTTAGCCCCACTAGCGGGACTACCAGATACGCAGTATTTT. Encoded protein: CASSLAPLAGLPDTQYF. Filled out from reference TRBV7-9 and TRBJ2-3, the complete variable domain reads DTGVSQNPRHKITKRGQNVTFRCDPISEHNRLYWYRQTLGQGPEFLTYFQNEAQLEKSRLLSDRFSAERPKGSFSTLEIQRTEQGDSAMYLCASSLAPLAGLPDTQYFGPGTRLTVL.

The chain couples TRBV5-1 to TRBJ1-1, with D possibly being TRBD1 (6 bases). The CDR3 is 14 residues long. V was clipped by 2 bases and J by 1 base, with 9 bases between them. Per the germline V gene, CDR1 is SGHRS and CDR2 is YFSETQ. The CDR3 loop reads CASSFRTENTEAFF. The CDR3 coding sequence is TGCGCCAGCAGCTTTAGGACAGAGAACACTGAAGCTTTCTTT.

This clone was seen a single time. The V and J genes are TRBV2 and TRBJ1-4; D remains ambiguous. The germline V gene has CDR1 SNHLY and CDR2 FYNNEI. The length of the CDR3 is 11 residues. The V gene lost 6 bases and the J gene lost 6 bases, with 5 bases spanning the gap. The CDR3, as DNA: TGTGCCAGCAGCCTATATGAAAAACTGTTTTTT. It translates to CASSLYEKLFF.

The CDR3 region is CASSKGGTSGQETQYF. The CDR3 bases are TGTGCCAGTAGTAAAGGTGGGACTAGCGGCCAAGAGACCCAGTACTTC. The V and J genes are TRBV19 and TRBJ2-5, with 11 bases matching TRBD2. CDR3 length equals 16 residues. The germline gives CDR1 LNHDA, CDR2 SQIVND (reference sequence). Trimming took 4 bases from V and 1 from J; bases not matched to a gene: 5.

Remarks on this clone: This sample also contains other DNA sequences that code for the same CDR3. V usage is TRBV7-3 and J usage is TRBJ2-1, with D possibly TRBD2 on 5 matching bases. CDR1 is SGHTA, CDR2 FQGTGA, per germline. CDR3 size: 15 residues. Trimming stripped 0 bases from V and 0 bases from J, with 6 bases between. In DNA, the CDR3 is TGTGCCAGCAGCTTAACAGGGAGCTCCTACAATGAGCAGTTCTTC. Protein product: CASSLTGSSYNEQFF.

CDR3 protein: CASRFRVASSYEQYF. The CDR3, as DNA: TGTGCAAGTCGCTTCAGGGTAGCAAGCTCCTACGAGCAGTACTTC. The chain is built from TRBV12-2 and TRBJ2-7; TRBD1 was called by the table and not checked on the DNA. TRBV12-2 is listed as a pseudogene. The CDR3 consists of 15 residues.

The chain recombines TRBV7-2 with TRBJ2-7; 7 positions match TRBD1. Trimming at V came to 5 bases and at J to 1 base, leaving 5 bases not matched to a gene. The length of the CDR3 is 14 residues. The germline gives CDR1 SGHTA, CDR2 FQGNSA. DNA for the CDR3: TGTGCCAGCAGCATGACAGGGCATTCCTACGAGCAGTACTTC. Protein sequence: CASSMTGHSYEQYF.